The 28 T cell receptor beta chains given below trace back to one sample, sequenced in a study of identical twins. TCRdb re-derived calls from the 5' RACE reads in MiXCR, one entry per CDR3 protein. The repertoire holds fewer than 900,000 distinct CDR3 sequences, with 21% as singletons. The sample also formed part of further work on T cells expressing NK-cell markers.

Sequencing was carried out using PBMCs. Receptor source: a woman younger than 35 in good health.

This clonotype was picked up a small number of times. The J gene is TRBJ2-1, the V gene TRBV7-2; D remains unclear. Per germline, CDR1 SGHTA and CDR2 FQGNSA. The CDR3 spans 11 residues. Trimming removed 5 bases at V and 8 bases at J, with 7 bases between. The CDR3 here is CASSLQHEQFF. The CDR3 DNA is TGTGCCAGCAGCCTTCAGCATGAGCAGTTCTTC. The full variable domain, in which reference TRBV7-2 and TRBJ2-1 provide the parts outside the CDR3, is GAGVSQSPSNKVTEKGKDVELRCDPISGHTALYWYRQSLGQGLEFLIYFQGNSAPDKSGLPSDRFSAERTGGSVSTLTIQRTQQEDSAVYLCASSLQHEQFFGPGTRLTVL.

V gene TRBV20-1 combines with J gene TRBJ2-5; 10 positions agree with TRBD1. Germline V gene lookup returns CDR1 DFQATT and CDR2 SNEGSKA (reference sequence). CDR3 length: 15 amino acids. With V trimmed by 1 base and J by 2 bases, 4 bases remained unmatched. For the CDR3, the DNA is TGCAGTGCTAGAGGCGAGGACAGGGGGCAAGAGACCCAGTACTTC. The encoded protein is CSARGEDRGQETQYF.

In this sample, this clonotype turned up a few times. The rearrangement uses TRBV11-3 and TRBJ2-1, with 10 bases identical to TRBD1. The CDR3 consists of 15 residues. From germline, CDR1 is SGHNT and CDR2 YENEEA. With 5 bases clipped from V and 8 bases from J, the junction kept 9 bases outside the gene matches. DNA for the CDR3: TGTGCCAGCAGCCCGCCGGGACAGGGGTTTCATGAGCAGTTCTTC. It encodes CASSPPGQGFHEQFF. The whole variable domain, filled in from reference TRBV11-3 and TRBJ2-1, reads EAGVVQSPRYKIIEKKQPVAFWCNPISGHNTLYWYLQNLGQGPELLIRYENEEAVDDSQLPKDRFSAERLKGVDSTLKIQPAELGDSAVYLCASSPPGQGFHEQFFGPGTRLTVL.

This clonotype occurred a few times. The genes are TRBV29-1 and TRBJ1-1, with 7 nucleotides matching TRBD1. Looked up from germline, CDR1 is SQVTM and CDR2 is ANQGSEA. V shed 3 bases and J 2 bases; nucleotides not matched to a gene: 9. This CDR3 comprises 15 residues. CDR3 sequence reads: CSVDSGGNLNTEAFF. CDR3 nucleotide sequence: TGCAGCGTTGATTCAGGGGGTAACCTCAACACTGAAGCTTTCTTT.

The chain employs TRBV5-1 and TRBJ2-6; D could derive from TRBD1 or TRBD2 (5 bases each). Per the germline V gene, CDR1 is SGHRS and CDR2 is YFSETQ. The CDR3 contains 15 residues. V was cut by 2 bases and J by 1 base, with 7 bases left in between. The CDR3 DNA reads as TGCGCCAGCAGCTTCAGGGAGTCTGGGGCCAACGTCCTGACTTTC. Amino acids: CASSFRESGANVLTF.

This clonotype has a handful of counts. This chain connects TRBV6-5 to TRBJ1-1, with a weak D call TRBD1 (5 bases). Germline loops: CDR1 MNHEY, CDR2 SVGAGI. The CDR3 runs 11 residues. V was pared by 10 bases and J by 6 bases, with 12 bases between. CDR3 region: CAIETVAEAFF. The DNA for the CDR3 is TGTGCCATCGAGACAGTTGCTGAAGCTTTCTTT.

This clonotype was counted a few times. This chain uses TRBV7-2 with TRBJ1-4, with D possibly matching TRBD1 (6 bases). Trimming cost V 2 bases and J 8 bases, with 18 bases left between them. Looked up from germline, CDR1 is SGHTA and CDR2 is FQGNSA. CDR3 length: 16 amino acids. The CDR3 DNA follows: TGTGCCAGCAGCTTAACTTACAGGGCCTTTGGGGAAAAACTGTTTTTT. It specifies CASSLTYRAFGEKLFF.

In this sample, this clonotype turned up a few times. This rearrangement joins TRBV6-1 to TRBJ2-1; possibly TRBD1 for D (7 bases). Germline CDR1 MNHNS, CDR2 SASEGT. There are 15 residues in the CDR3. The V gene lost 6 bases and the J gene lost 6 bases, with 18 bases spanning the gap. The CDR3 here is CASSRGGVRGNEQFF. CDR3 sequence (DNA): TGTGCCAGCAGCCGAGGGGGCGTGCGGGGCAATGAGCAGTTCTTC.

This sequence joins TRBV7-9 and TRBJ2-2; maybe TRBD2 (6 bases). Germline CDR1 and CDR2: SEHNR and FQNEAQ (reference sequence). V dropped 5 bases and J dropped 5 bases, with 15 bases sitting between them. The CDR3 spans 15 residues. CDR3 protein: CASSHSGARTGELFF. CDR3 nucleotide sequence: TGTGCCAGCAGCCATAGCGGAGCGCGGACCGGGGAGCTGTTTTTT.

CDR3 in amino acids: CSAPPLSVSYNEQFF. DNA for the CDR3: TGCAGTGCCCCCCCCCTTAGCGTCTCCTACAATGAGCAGTTCTTC. The V gene is TRBV20-1, the J gene TRBJ2-1; maybe TRBD2 (5 bases). Germline CDR1 is DFQATT and CDR2 is SNEGSKA (reference sequence). Trimming shortened V by 6 bases and J by 0 bases, and 15 bases separated the two germline ends. The CDR3 runs 15 residues.

The chain recombines TRBV25-1 with TRBJ2-2, with D perhaps TRBD2 (5 bases). With 4 bases removed from V and 8 bases from J, the gap between germline ends came to 11 bases. In germline, CDR1 is MGHDK, CDR2 SYGVNS. This CDR3 is built from 13 residues. Here the CDR3 reads CASSGGFKGELFF. DNA of the CDR3: TGTGCCAGCAGTGGAGGGTTCAAGGGGGAGCTGTTTTTT.

This chain uses TRBV24-1 with TRBJ2-3, with TRBD1 as a possible D gene (5 bases). Germline CDR1 and CDR2: KGHDR and SFDVKD. This CDR3 region has 17 residues. V gave up 1 base and J gave up 0 bases, with 13 bases separating them. CDR3 nucleotide sequence: TGTGCCACCAGTGATTTCGGACGTGGGGCTAGCACAGATACGCAGTATTTT. This sequence encodes CATSDFGRGASTDTQYF.

The table lists this clonotype with many counts. The CDR3 here is CAAWGRGNSPLHF. CDR3 bases: TGTGCCGCTTGGGGCAGGGGGAATTCACCCCTCCACTTT. The chain links TRBV6-1 to TRBJ1-6; 7 positions match TRBD1. Germline V lookup: CDR1 MNHNS, CDR2 SASEGT. This CDR3 has 13 amino acids. Trimming at V came to 11 bases and at J to 7 bases, leaving 8 bases not matched to a gene.

This clonotype was seen many times. This chain connects TRBV5-5 to TRBJ2-2, with D possibly being TRBD1 or TRBD2 (5 bases each). Germline-derived CDR1 and CDR2 are SGHKS and YYEKEE (reference sequence). V lost 2 bases and J 1 base, leaving 12 bases between the germline ends. This CDR3 region has 16 residues. This CDR3 reads CASSFRDPGNTGELFF. The CDR3 DNA sequence: TGTGCCAGCAGCTTCCGGGACCCAGGGAACACCGGGGAGCTGTTTTTT.

The table lists this clonotype with many counts. The CDR3 here is CASSRSDPRREFF. Written as DNA, the CDR3 is TGTGCCAGCAGTCGCTCAGACCCCAGACGAGAGTTCTTC. This chain links TRBV27 with TRBJ2-1; the D is unclear. Germline CDR1 is MNHEY and CDR2 is SMNVEV (reference sequence). This CDR3 is 13 amino acids long. The ends were cut back, 5 bases at V and 14 bases at J, with 19 bases in the middle.

The chain has TRBV29-1 and TRBJ2-5; 8 bases map to TRBD1. Germline V gene lookup returns CDR1 SQVTM and CDR2 ANQGSEA. The CDR3 is made up of 13 amino acids. V lost 7 bases to trimming and J lost 3 bases; unmatched junction nucleotides: 7. The CDR3 sequence is CSANDRGEETQYF. The CDR3 coding sequence is TGCAGCGCTAACGACAGGGGCGAAGAGACCCAGTACTTC.

This clonotype was seen a few times. The rearrangement joins TRBV12-3 or TRBV12-4 to TRBJ2-1, with D uncertain. This CDR3 has 14 residues. Trimming removed 6 bases from V and 2 bases from J, with 11 bases in between. The CDR3 region has the DNA TGTGCCAGCAGCCCGACACGGACCTACAATGAGCAGTTCTTC. It translates to CASSPTRTYNEQFF.

This clonotype was observed at least ten times. The chain recombines TRBV7-2 with TRBJ2-7, with D perhaps TRBD2 (6 bases). The CDR3 spans 15 residues. Trimming removed 5 bases from V and 0 bases from J, with 14 bases in between. Per germline, CDR1 SGHTA and CDR2 FQGNSA. The CDR3 DNA follows: TGTGCCAGCAGCCCCCGGAGTAGCGGCTCCTACGAGCAGTACTTC. Its translation: CASSPRSSGSYEQYF.

This clonotype came up a few times. The V gene is TRBV21-1, the J gene TRBJ2-1; TRBD2, the table's D call, lacks a check against the DNA. TRBV21-1 is a recognized pseudogene. This CDR3 contains 15 residues. For the CDR3, the DNA is TGTGCCAGCAGCAAAGCGGCGGGAGGGGCCCATGAGCAGTTCTTC. Its protein product is CASSKAAGGAHEQFF.

This clonotype was observed many times. The J gene is TRBJ1-1, the V gene TRBV11-2; D gene ambiguous. The germline gives CDR1 SGHAT, CDR2 FQNNGV. The CDR3 totals 12 residues. The ends were cut back, 5 bases at V and 8 bases at J, with 12 bases in the middle. The CDR3 sequence: CASSLGRGEAFF. As DNA, the CDR3 is TGTGCCAGCAGCCTCGGACGGGGAGAAGCTTTCTTT. Drawing the rest from reference TRBV11-2 and TRBJ1-1, the complete variable domain is EAGVAQSPRYKIIEKRQSVAFWCNPISGHATLYWYQQILGQGPKLLIQFQNNGVVDDSQLPKDRFSAERLKGVDSTLKIQPAKLEDSAVYLCASSLGRGEAFFGQGTRLTVV.

This chain uses TRBV20-1 with TRBJ2-1; D tentatively fits TRBD1 or TRBD2 (5 bases each). The V end was cut by 3 bases, the J end by 0 bases, with 15 bases between. The CDR3 is 16 amino acids. CDR1 DFQATT and CDR2 SNEGSKA come from the germline V gene (reference sequence). CDR3 DNA sequence: TGCAGTGCTAGTATCCGGGGCCGATCCTCCTACAATGAGCAGTTCTTC. Translated: CSASIRGRSSYNEQFF.

This chain connects TRBV24-1 to TRBJ2-1; TRBD2 aligns across 9 bases. V lost 2 bases, J lost 5 bases, and 3 bases stayed unmatched. The CDR3 contains 15 residues. Germline values: CDR1 KGHDR, CDR2 SFDVKD. In nucleotides, the CDR3 is TGTGCCACCAGTGATTGGGCTAGCGGGAACAATGAGCAGTTCTTC. Protein sequence: CATSDWASGNNEQFF.

This sequence joins TRBV9 and TRBJ1-2; TRBD1 is a possible D gene (5 bases). Germline V gives CDR1 SGDLS, CDR2 YYNGEE. This CDR3 region has 14 residues. Trimming removed 0 bases at V and 4 bases at J, with 10 bases between. This CDR3 is CASSVAGGGYGYTF. The CDR3 DNA sequence: TGTGCCAGCAGCGTAGCCGGTGGGGGCTATGGCTACACCTTC.

J is TRBJ2-5 and V is TRBV6-1; D possibly uses TRBD1 or TRBD2 (5 bases each). Germline V gene sequence: CDR1 MNHNS, CDR2 SASEGT. This CDR3 has 15 amino acids. Between the trimmed V and J ends, which lost 5 bases and 5 bases, there was a span of 18 bases. Here the CDR3 reads CASSPPGRRSETQYF. DNA of the CDR3: TGTGCCAGCAGTCCCCCGGGACGTAGGTCGGAGACCCAGTACTTC.

The V and J genes are TRBV20-1 and TRBJ1-6; D uncertain. The CDR3 length is 12 residues. Germline CDR1 and CDR2: DFQATT and SNEGSKA (reference sequence). Trimming cost V 0 bases and J 9 bases, with 6 bases left between them. The CDR3: CSARDRRSPLHF. The CDR3 DNA sequence: TGCAGTGCTAGAGACAGGCGTTCACCCCTCCACTTT.

This clonotype appeared a few times. The CDR3 region has the DNA TGCGCCAGCAGCTTGGACGGTGGGGGCGGAGAGCTGTTTTTT. It specifies CASSLDGGGGELFF. V is TRBV5-1 and J is TRBJ2-2; a weak D match, TRBD1 (6 bases). CDR1 is SGHRS, CDR2 YFSETQ, per germline. V was shortened by 0 bases and J by 11 bases, with 14 bases between the two germline ends. This CDR3 is 14 amino acids long.

V is TRBV3-1 and J is TRBJ2-7, with D uncertain. Trimming shortened V by 0 bases and J by 3 bases, and 9 bases separated the two germline ends. This CDR3 contains 14 residues. CDR1 is LGHDT, CDR2 YNNKEL, per germline (reference sequence). CDR3 nucleotide sequence: TGTGCCAGCAGCCAAGAGCTGGGCCGCTACGAGCAGTACTTC. Translation: CASSQELGRYEQYF.

The chain is built from TRBV20-1 and TRBJ2-7, with a possible D match to TRBD2 (6 bases). This CDR3 contains 12 residues. CDR1 DFQATT and CDR2 SNEGSKA come from the germline V gene (reference sequence). The V end lost 1 base, the J end lost 6 bases, and 10 bases lay between the germline ends. The CDR3 DNA is TGCAGTGCTAGAGCCAGCGGGCGCGAGCAGTACTTC. It is translated as CSARASGREQYF.